Listed below are T cell receptor beta chains from one sample, sequenced in a study of type 1 regulatory T cells. TCRdb re-called the reads through MiXCR, storing one row per CDR3 protein. The sample consists of roughly 65,000 distinct CDR3 sequences, more than 45% of them appearing once. These receptors' targets are unknown. The sample was cultured non-Tr1 T cells, either the whole culture or a sorted T cell fraction (not recorded which). These receptors all stem from a human donor in good health. CDR3s include the opening cysteine and the closing phenylalanine or tryptophan. A D gene is named only where the DNA matches it firmly. Part of the rows lack a size; the others show once, few, many or a class for expanded clones.

NA,NA,TRBJ1-2,TRBV7-9,TGTGCCAGCAGCCCTCAGGAGGGACCCTATGGCTACACCTTC,CASSPQEGPYGYTF
NA,TRBD1,TRBJ1-4,TRBV2,TGTGCCAGCAGTGGACAGGGGTACAGCGAAAAACTGTTTTTT,CASSGQGYSEKLFF
NA,NA,TRBJ2-1,TRBV4-1,TGCGCCAGCAGCCCCCTAGGGCCTGAAAATAACAATGAGCAGTTCTTC,CASSPLGPENNNEQFF
few,TRBD2,TRBJ2-3,TRBV10-1,TGCGCCAGCAGCCAAGGACTGGCGGGGGGCACAGATACGCAGTATTTT,CASSQGLAGGTDTQYF
many,TRBD1,TRBJ2-7,TRBV20-1,TGCAGTGCTAGCCCCTCCGGGACAGGGGACGAGCAGTACTTC,CSASPSGTGDEQYF
NA,NA,TRBJ1-2,TRBV9,TGTGCCAGCAGCCGTGATGGGGGGAAGAACTATGGCTACACCTTC,CASSRDGGKNYGYTF
few,NA,TRBJ2-1,TRBV5-6,TGTGCCAGCAGCTTATGGCCCCCGACGGCAAATGAGCAGTTCTTC,CASSLWPPTANEQFF
NA,NA,TRBJ1-6,TRBV4-1,TGCGCCAGCAGGAGGGGGGGAGAGGGAAATTCACCCCTCCACTTT,CASRRGGEGNSPLHF
NA,TRBD1,TRBJ2-7,TRBV6-5,TGTGCCAGCAGTTACGGGACAGGGACCTACGAGCAGTACTTC,CASSYGTGTYEQYF
NA,TRBD1,TRBJ1-6,TRBV28,TGTGCCAGCAGTTTATTAAGCGGACAGGGTCACTCACCCCTCCACTTT,CASSLLSGQGHSPLHF
few,NA,TRBJ1-5,TRBV7-8,TGTGCCAGCAGCCCTTCCTTTGGGGATCAGCCCCAGCATTTT,CASSPSFGDQPQHF
NA,NA,TRBJ1-1,TRBV2,TGTGCCAGCAGTGGATTCAGGGCGAACACTGAAGCTTTCTTT,CASSGFRANTEAFF
once,TRBD1,TRBJ2-7,TRBV7-8,TGTGCCAGCAGCTTAGGGCGGGTAGGGCTGGACAGGGGGATCGAGCAGTACTTC,CASSLGRVGLDRGIEQYF
NA,NA,TRBJ2-3,TRBV11-2,TGTGCCAGCAGCTTAGTCGGCGGGGCGCCCACAGATACGCAGTATTTT,CASSLVGGAPTDTQYF
few,TRBD1,TRBJ2-1,TRBV12-3/TRBV12-4,TGTGCCAGCATCTCCGACAGGGGACCCTACAATGAGCAGTTCTTC,CASISDRGPYNEQFF
few,TRBD1,TRBJ1-2,TRBV7-9,TGTGCCAGCACCCCACCAGGGACAGCCCACTATGGCTACACCTTC,CASTPPGTAHYGYTF
NA,NA,TRBJ1-6,TRBV19,TGTGCCACTCGGGGAGGCAATTCACCCCTCCACTTT,CATRGGNSPLHF
few,NA,TRBJ1-1,TRBV20-1,TGCAGTGCTATCCCACGGGGGAACACTGAAGCTTTCTTT,CSAIPRGNTEAFF
once,NA,TRBJ1-4,TRBV4-2,TGTACCAGCAGCCAAGGAGAGGGTTTGGGCGAAAAACTGTTTTTT,CTSSQGEGLGEKLFF
few,NA,TRBJ1-1,TRBV20-1,TGCAGTGCTAGAGTCCCCGGGACTCGGGCTTTCTTT,CSARVPGTRAFF
NA,NA,TRBJ1-2,TRBV7-2,TGTGCCAGCAGCTCCAACGGGGGCGGTAACTATGGCTACACCTTC,CASSSNGGGNYGYTF
NA,NA,TRBJ1-2,TRBV20-1,TGCAGTGTCCCTCAACTTCGGGCGAGCGGCTACACCTTC,CSVPQLRASGYTF
NA,NA,TRBJ1-5,TRBV20-1,TGCAGTGCTCGGGAGGGGGGCAGGAGCAATCAGCCCCAGCATTTT,CSAREGGRSNQPQHF
NA,TRBD1,TRBJ2-7,TRBV5-1,TGCGCCAGTAGCTTGGCAGCAGGGGGCTTATACGAGCAGTACTTC,CASSLAAGGLYEQYF
once,NA,TRBJ1-6,TRBV3-1,TGTGCCAGCAGCCAAGGGGGTGATCTTACCCCCCTCCACTTT,CASSQGGDLTPLHF
NA,TRBD2,TRBJ2-3,TRBV20-1,TGCAGTGCTAGTAGGCTAGCGGTGACCACAGATACGCAGTATTTT,CSASRLAVTTDTQYF
NA,TRBD2,TRBJ2-1,TRBV5-5,TGTGCCAGCAGCTTGGGTCGGAGCGGGGGGGCGGATGAGCAGTTCTTC,CASSLGRSGGADEQFF
medium-sized,NA,TRBJ1-2,TRBV7-2,TGTGCCAGCAGCCCGACGGGTGGGACAAACTATGGCTACACCTTC,CASSPTGGTNYGYTF
NA,TRBD1,TRBJ1-1,TRBV11-2,TGTGCCAGCAGCGCGGACAGGACTGAAGCTTTCTTT,CASSADRTEAFF
NA,NA,TRBJ2-2,TRBV18,TGTGCCAGCTCACCATTTGCATCGGGGGCGCAGAACACCGGGGAGCTGTTTTTT,CASSPFASGAQNTGELFF
few,TRBD2,TRBJ2-2,TRBV5-4,TGTGCCAGCAGATCGGGACTAGCGGGGGGAAACACCGGGGAGCTGTTTTTT,CASRSGLAGGNTGELFF
NA,NA,TRBJ1-1,TRBV24-1,TGTGCCACCAGTGAAATGTTCGGGGGAAGAGGTGAAGTGAACACTGAAGCTTTCTTT,CATSEMFGGRGEVNTEAFF
once,TRBD1,TRBJ2-3,TRBV27,TGTGCCAGCAGCCCCCGGGACAGGGGCACAGATACGCAGTATTTT,CASSPRDRGTDTQYF
few,TRBD2,TRBJ2-1,TRBV14,TGTGCCAGCAGCCAAACTAGCGGGGGATCGAGGAATGAGCAGTTCTTC,CASSQTSGGSRNEQFF
NA,TRBD1,TRBJ1-1,TRBV29-1,TGCAGCGTTACCGGGACAGGGGAAACTGAAGCTTTCTTT,CSVTGTGETEAFF
NA,TRBD1,TRBJ1-2,TRBV6-1,TGTGCCAGCAGTGACCGGGACAGGGGTGGCTACACCTTC,CASSDRDRGGYTF
NA,NA,TRBJ1-2,TRBV3-1,TGTGCCAGCAGCCAAGGCGGGGGCTACACCTTC,CASSQGGGYTF
few,NA,TRBJ2-1,TRBV29-1,TGCAGCGTTGGTGGGGTAGGCTACAATGAGCAGTTCTTC,CSVGGVGYNEQFF
NA,TRBD1,TRBJ2-3,TRBV27,TGTGCCAGCAGTACCCGGGACAGGAAGACAGATACGCAGTATTTT,CASSTRDRKTDTQYF
few,NA,TRBJ1-1,TRBV20-1,TGCAGTGCAGACAACAGTGGGAACACTGAAGCTTTCTTT,CSADNSGNTEAFF
NA,NA,TRBJ2-3,TRBV20-1,TGCAGTGCTAGCACGGAGACAGATACGCAGTATTTT,CSASTETDTQYF
NA,TRBD2,TRBJ2-2,TRBV7-2,TGTGCCAGCAGCCCCCAGAGCGGGGGGGCGTTCGGGGAGCTGTTTTTT,CASSPQSGGAFGELFF
few,NA,TRBJ2-1,TRBV5-4,TGTGCCAGCAGCCCAAGTACGGGGGCCACCTGGAATGAGCAGTTCTTC,CASSPSTGATWNEQFF
NA,NA,TRBJ2-3,TRBV20-1,TGCAGTGCCCATAGTCGCTCAGATACGCAGTATTTT,CSAHSRSDTQYF
NA,TRBD1,TRBJ1-3,TRBV28,TGTGCCAGCAGTTTGGGGACAGGGGTAAACACCATATATTTT,CASSLGTGVNTIYF
NA,NA,TRBJ2-3,TRBV12-3/TRBV12-4,TGTGCCAGCGTGGGGGGGGCGAGGAATACGCAGTATTTT,CASVGGARNTQYF
NA,TRBD1,TRBJ1-6,TRBV9,TGTGCCAGCAGCCCACCGGGACAGGGTGGGTCACCCCTCCACTTT,CASSPPGQGGSPLHF
NA,NA,TRBJ1-1,TRBV20-1,TGCAGTGCTAGGGACATCTTCGACCGAAACACTGAAGCTTTCTTT,CSARDIFDRNTEAFF
NA,NA,TRBJ1-2,TRBV7-2,TGTGCCAGCAGCTTTCCGCAGGGATTGGGCTACACCTTC,CASSFPQGLGYTF
NA,NA,TRBJ2-7,TRBV2,TGTGCCAGCAGATACCGGGACAACTCCTACGAGCAGTACTTC,CASRYRDNSYEQYF
NA,TRBD1,TRBJ1-1,TRBV4-2,TGTGCCAGCGTCCCGGGACAGGGGGCGACTGAAGCTTTCTTT,CASVPGQGATEAFF
NA,NA,TRBJ2-5,TRBV12-3/TRBV12-4,TGTGCCAGCAGTTTAGACGAGACCCAGTACTTC,CASSLDETQYF
few,NA,TRBJ2-1,TRBV3-1,TGTGCCAGCAGTCATTCCGGGACCCAGTACAATGAGCAGTTCTTC,CASSHSGTQYNEQFF
few,NA,TRBJ2-1,TRBV5-1,TGCGCCAGCAGCCTAGACGGGATTTCCTACAATGAGCAGTTCTTC,CASSLDGISYNEQFF